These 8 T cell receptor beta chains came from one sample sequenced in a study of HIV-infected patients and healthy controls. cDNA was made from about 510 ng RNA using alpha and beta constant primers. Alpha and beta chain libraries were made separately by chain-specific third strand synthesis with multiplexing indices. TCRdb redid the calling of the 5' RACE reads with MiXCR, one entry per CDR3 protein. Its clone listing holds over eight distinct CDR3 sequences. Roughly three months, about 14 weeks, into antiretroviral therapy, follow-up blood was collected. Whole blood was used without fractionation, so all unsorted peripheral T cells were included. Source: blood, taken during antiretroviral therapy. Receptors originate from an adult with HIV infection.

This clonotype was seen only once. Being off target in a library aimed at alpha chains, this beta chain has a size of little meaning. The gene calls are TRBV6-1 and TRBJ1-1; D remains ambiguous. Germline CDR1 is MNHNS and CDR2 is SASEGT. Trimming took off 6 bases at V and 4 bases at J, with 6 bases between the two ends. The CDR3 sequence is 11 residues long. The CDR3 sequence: CASRHITEAFF. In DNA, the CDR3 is TGTGCCAGCAGACATATCACTGAAGCTTTCTTT.

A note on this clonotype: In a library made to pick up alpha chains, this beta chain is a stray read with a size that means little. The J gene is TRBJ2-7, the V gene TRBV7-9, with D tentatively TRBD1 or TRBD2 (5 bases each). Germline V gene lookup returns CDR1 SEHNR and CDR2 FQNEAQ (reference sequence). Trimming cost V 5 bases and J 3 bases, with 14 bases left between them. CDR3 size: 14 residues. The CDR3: CASSNRDGYYEQYF. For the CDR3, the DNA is TGTGCCAGCAGCAACCGGGACGGCTACTACGAGCAGTACTTC.

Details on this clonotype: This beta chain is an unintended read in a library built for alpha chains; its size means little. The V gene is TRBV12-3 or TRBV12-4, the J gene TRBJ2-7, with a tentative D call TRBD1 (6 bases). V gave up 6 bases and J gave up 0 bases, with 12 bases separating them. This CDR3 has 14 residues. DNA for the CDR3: TGTGCCAGCAGCTCGACAGGTCCCTCCTACGAGCAGTACTTC. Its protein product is CASSSTGPSYEQYF.

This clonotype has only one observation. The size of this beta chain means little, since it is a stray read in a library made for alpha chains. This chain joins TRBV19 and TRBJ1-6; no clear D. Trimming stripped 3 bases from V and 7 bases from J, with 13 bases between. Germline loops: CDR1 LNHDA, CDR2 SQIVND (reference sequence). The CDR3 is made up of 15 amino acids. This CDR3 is CASSMWSTGNSPLHF. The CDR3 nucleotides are TGTGCCAGTAGTATGTGGTCCACGGGGAATTCACCCCTCCACTTT.

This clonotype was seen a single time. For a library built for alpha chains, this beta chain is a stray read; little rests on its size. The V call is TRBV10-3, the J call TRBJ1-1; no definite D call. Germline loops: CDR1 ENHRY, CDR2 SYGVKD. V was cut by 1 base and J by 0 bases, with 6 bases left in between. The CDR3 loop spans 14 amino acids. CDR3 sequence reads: CAISEFVVNTEAFF. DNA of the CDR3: TGTGCCATCAGTGAGTTTGTAGTGAACACTGAAGCTTTCTTT.

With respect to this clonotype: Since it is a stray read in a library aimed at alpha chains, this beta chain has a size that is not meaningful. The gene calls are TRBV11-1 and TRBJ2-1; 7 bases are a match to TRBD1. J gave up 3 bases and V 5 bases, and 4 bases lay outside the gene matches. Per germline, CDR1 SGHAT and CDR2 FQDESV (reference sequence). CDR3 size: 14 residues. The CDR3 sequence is CASSRGQNYNEQFF. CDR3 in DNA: TGTGCCAGCAGCCGGGGACAGAACTACAATGAGCAGTTCTTC.

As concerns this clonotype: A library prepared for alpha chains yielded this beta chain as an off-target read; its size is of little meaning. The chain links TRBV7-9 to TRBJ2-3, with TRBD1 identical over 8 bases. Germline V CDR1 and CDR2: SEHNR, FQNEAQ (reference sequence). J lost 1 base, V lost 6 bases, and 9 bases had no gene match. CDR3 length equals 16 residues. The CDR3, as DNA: TGTGCCAGCAGACCGGATAAACAGGGGGGCACAGATACGCAGTATTTT. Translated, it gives CASRPDKQGGTDTQYF. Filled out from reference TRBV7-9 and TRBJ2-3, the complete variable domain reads DTGVSQNPRHKITKRGQNVTFRCDPISEHNRLYWYRQTLGQGPEFLTYFQNEAQLEKSRLLSDRFSAERPKGSFSTLEIQRTEQGDSAMYLCASRPDKQGGTDTQYFGPGTRLTVL.

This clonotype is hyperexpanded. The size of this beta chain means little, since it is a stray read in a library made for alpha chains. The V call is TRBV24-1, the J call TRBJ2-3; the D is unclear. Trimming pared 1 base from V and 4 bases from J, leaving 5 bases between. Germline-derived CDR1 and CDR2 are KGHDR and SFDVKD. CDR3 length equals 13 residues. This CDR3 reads CATSDLEADTQYF. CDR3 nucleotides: TGTGCCACCAGTGATTTAGAAGCAGATACGCAGTATTTT.